This TCR beta chain appears in the sequencing data of a study of OX40 agonist ivuxolimab in advanced cancers. The method was immunoSEQ multiplex PCR; TCRdb's version includes in-frame clones alone and lacks a portion of them. The data show 60,000 or so clones, approximately 90% seen once. The CDR3 length is 15 residues. Germline loops: CDR1 KGHSH, CDR2 LQKENI. With 2 bases removed from V and 7 bases from J, the gap between germline ends came to 14 bases. In this sample, this clone turned up a few times. This specimen consisted of CD4+ or CD8+ T cells sorted from blood, obtained in a trial of the OX40 agonist ivuxolimab. This rearrangement joins TRBV18 to TRBJ1-4, with a tentative D call TRBD1 (5 bases). This sequence was found in an adult with an advanced solid tumor such as melanoma, head and neck, liver or kidney cancer. The CDR3 region is CASSPSGGTGEKLFF. In nucleotides, the CDR3 is TGTGCCAGCTCACCATCCGGGGGGACGGGTGAAAAACTGTTTTTT.